This record covers a single T cell receptor beta chain. What it recognizes is unknown. This sample was included in a study of T cell responses to AZD1222 COVID-19 vaccine. General observations from the study: Within unmutated variant regions lay the reported targets of nearly half of spike-specific TCRs.

The protocol was immunoSEQ multiplex PCR, while the TCRdb copy is restricted to in-frame clones and leaves out a portion. The profile shows fewer than 110,000 clones, roughly 90% of them singletons. The germline CDR1 and CDR2 sequences are WSHSY and SAAADI. The CDR3 is 14 residues long. The ends lost 6 bases at V and 5 bases at J; junction bases unmatched: 8. The chain couples TRBV10-2 to TRBJ2-5; the match to TRBD2 covers 8 bases. The sequences come from peripheral blood, collected on day 0 of AZD1222 vaccination. This clonotype originated in an adult in good health. CDR3 protein: CASSPGRAVETQYF. In DNA, the CDR3 is TGCGCCAGCAGCCCCGGGAGGGCGGTTGAGACCCAGTACTTC.